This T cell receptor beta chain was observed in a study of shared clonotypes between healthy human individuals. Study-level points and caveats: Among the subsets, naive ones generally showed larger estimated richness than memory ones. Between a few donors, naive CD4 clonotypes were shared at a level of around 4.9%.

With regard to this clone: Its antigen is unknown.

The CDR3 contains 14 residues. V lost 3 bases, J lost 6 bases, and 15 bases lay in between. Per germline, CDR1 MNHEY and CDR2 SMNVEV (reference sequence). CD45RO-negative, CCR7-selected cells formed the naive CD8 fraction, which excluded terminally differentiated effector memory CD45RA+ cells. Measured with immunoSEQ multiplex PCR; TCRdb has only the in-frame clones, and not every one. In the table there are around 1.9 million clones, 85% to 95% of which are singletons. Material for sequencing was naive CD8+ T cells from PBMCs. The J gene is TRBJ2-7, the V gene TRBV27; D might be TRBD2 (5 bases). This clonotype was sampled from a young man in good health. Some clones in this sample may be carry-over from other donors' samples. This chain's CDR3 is CASSFGRGSAEQYF. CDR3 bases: TGTGCCAGCAGTTTTGGCAGAGGGTCCGCCGAGCAGTACTTC.